These 30 T cell receptor beta chains were all obtained from the same sample, sequenced in a study of blood T cells in healthy people across ages. Primers used in a second PCR of about 6 to 12 cycles were a sample-barcoded 5' primer and a J-beta primer mix. TCRdb passed the 5' RACE reads through MiXCR, listing each CDR3 protein once. The profile shows fewer than 600,000 distinct CDR3 sequences, roughly a quarter of them singletons. These data were likewise used in another study, on T cells of mothers and their children.

Sequencing input: blood. The source of these receptors is a boy aged 2-9 years in good health.

The V gene is TRBV9, the J gene TRBJ2-5; perhaps TRBD2 as D (5 bases). The CDR3 covers 14 residues. CDR1 and CDR2 (germline): SGDLS, YYNGEE. V gave up 0 bases and J gave up 1 base, with 7 bases separating them. CDR3 region: CASSVGGVQETQYF. DNA for the CDR3: TGTGCCAGCAGCGTAGGGGGAGTCCAAGAGACCCAGTACTTC.

The gene calls are TRBV20-1 and TRBJ2-7; D might be TRBD2 (6 bases). CDR3 size: 14 residues. Germline CDR1 reads DFQATT; CDR2 reads SNEGSKA (reference sequence). Trimming cost V 6 bases and J 3 bases, with 18 bases left between them. The CDR3 DNA reads as TGCAGTGCGGCGGATTCGCGCGGGGACTACGAGCAGTACTTC. Translation gives CSAADSRGDYEQYF.

This clonotype was found a few times. The chain combines TRBV3-1 with TRBJ1-3, with D perhaps TRBD1 (5 bases). V lost 2 bases to trimming and J lost 0 bases, with 11 bases between them. Looked up from germline, CDR1 is LGHDT and CDR2 is YNNKEL (reference sequence). The CDR3 contains 16 residues. The CDR3 coding sequence is TGTGCCAGCAGCCAATTCCGGGACCCCTCTGGAAACACCATATATTTT. It yields the protein CASSQFRDPSGNTIYF.

The rearrangement uses TRBV29-1 and TRBJ2-2, with D possibly matching TRBD2 (6 bases). V lost 1 base to trimming and J lost 6 bases, with 6 bases between them. The length of the CDR3 is 12 residues. Germline CDR1 reads SQVTM; CDR2 reads ANQGSEA. This chain's CDR3 is CSVEGEAGELFF. CDR3 DNA: TGCAGCGTTGAAGGGGAGGCCGGGGAGCTGTTTTTT.

The rearrangement uses TRBV29-1 and TRBJ1-3; 7 nucleotides line up with TRBD1. The CDR3 is made up of 14 amino acids. With V trimmed by 3 bases and J by 1 base, 3 bases remained unmatched. CDR1 and CDR2 (germline): SQVTM, ANQGSEA. CDR3 protein: CSVDPTGSGNTIYF. The CDR3 DNA is TGCAGCGTTGACCCGACAGGGTCTGGAAACACCATATATTTT.

This clonotype showed up just a few times. This rearrangement joins TRBV7-2 to TRBJ1-2, with 9 bases lining up with TRBD1. Germline loops: CDR1 SGHTA, CDR2 FQGNSA. Trimming took 6 bases from V and 8 from J; bases not matched to a gene: 10. The CDR3 runs to 14 residues. CDR3 DNA sequence: TGTGCCAGCAGGGAACAGGGGGCGGAGAAGGGCTACACCTTC. Amino acids: CASREQGAEKGYTF.

This clonotype occurred a few times. This chain joins TRBV2 and TRBJ2-5; 8 bases map to TRBD2. The J call is uncertain, as TRBJ2-1 better fits the DNA end. Germline assignment: CDR1 SNHLY and CDR2 FYNNEI. The CDR3 contains 13 residues. CDR3 sequence (DNA): TGTGCCAGCACTCCGGGAGGGTACAATGAGCAGTTCTTC. Its protein is CASTPGGYNEQFF.

This clonotype has only a few counts. The CDR3 coding sequence is TGTGCCAGCAGCCAAGGGACAATTGCAACTAATGAAAAACTGTTTTTT. It translates to CASSQGTIATNEKLFF. This chain uses TRBV3-1 with TRBJ1-4; tentative D call: TRBD1 (5 bases). Trimming left V 1 base short and J 0 bases short, with 9 bases between. The CDR3 runs 16 residues. CDR1 and CDR2 (germline): LGHDT, YNNKEL (reference sequence).

This clonotype showed up just a few times. The V call is TRBV5-1, the J call TRBJ2-5; D possibly corresponds to TRBD1 (5 bases). The DNA end is a closer match to TRBJ2-1, so the J assignment may be wrong. From germline, CDR1 is SGHRS and CDR2 YFSETQ. The CDR3 length is 16 residues. CDR3 coding DNA: TGCGCCAGCAGCCCCTCAGGGAATTGGGCCTACAATGAGCAGTTCTTC. Its translation is CASSPSGNWAYNEQFF.

The chain joins TRBV20-1 to TRBJ1-1, with D possibly TRBD1 on 6 matching bases. Germline CDR1 DFQATT, CDR2 SNEGSKA (reference sequence). There are 15 residues in the CDR3. Between the trimmed V and J ends, which lost 1 base and 0 bases, there was a span of 12 bases. The CDR3 DNA is TGCAGTGCTAGAGTTCCAGGGGCCGTGAACACTGAAGCTTTCTTT. Translation gives CSARVPGAVNTEAFF.

This clonotype appeared a few times. The chain is built from TRBV11-3 and TRBJ2-3, with TRBD2 matching over 12 bases. V dropped 4 bases and J dropped 4; count of bases not matched to a gene: 9. Germline V gives CDR1 SGHNT, CDR2 YENEEA. The CDR3 sequence is 17 residues long. CDR3 sequence reads: CASSSGRLAGVSDTQYF. CDR3 nucleotide sequence: TGTGCCAGCAGCTCCGGTCGACTAGCGGGAGTTTCAGATACGCAGTATTTT.

This clonotype was picked up many times. The chain links TRBV12-3 or TRBV12-4 to TRBJ1-4; D unclear. The ends were cut back, 3 bases at V and 8 bases at J, with 13 bases in the middle. The CDR3 is 14 amino acids. Written as DNA, the CDR3 is TGTGCCAGCAGTTTTGGACCTAGCGTCGAAAAACTGTTTTTT. Translation gives CASSFGPSVEKLFF.

V is TRBV5-1 and J is TRBJ1-1; tentatively, D is TRBD1 (5 bases). This CDR3 contains 14 residues. Deletions cut 0 bases from V and 7 bases from J, with 13 bases between. Germline CDR1 is SGHRS and CDR2 is YFSETQ. CDR3: CASSLATERGEAFF. CDR3 DNA sequence: TGCGCCAGCAGCTTGGCCACGGAAAGGGGTGAAGCTTTCTTT.

V is TRBV12-3 or TRBV12-4 and J is TRBJ1-2; 8 positions match TRBD1. The CDR3 spans 18 residues. V was clipped by 6 bases and J by 8 bases; unmatched bases: 23. As DNA, the CDR3 is TGTGCCAGCAGCTTTGACAGGGGAAGGCGAGGAGGATGGGGCGGCTACACCTTC. Its translation: CASSFDRGRRGGWGGYTF.

This clonotype was picked up a small number of times. The chain combines TRBV14 with TRBJ1-1; D uncertain. Trimming removed 4 bases from V and 5 bases from J, with 20 bases in between. This CDR3 contains 16 residues. Germline loops: CDR1 SGHDN, CDR2 FVKESK. CDR3 protein: CASSPGKRPGGTEAFF. As DNA, the CDR3 is TGTGCCAGCAGCCCCGGAAAGAGGCCGGGAGGAACTGAAGCTTTCTTT.

The chain combines TRBV6-5 with TRBJ2-7, with TRBD2 matching over 8 bases. With 0 bases clipped from V and 7 bases from J, the junction kept 11 bases outside the gene matches. This CDR3 region has 16 residues. CDR1 is MNHEY, CDR2 SVGAGI, per germline. The CDR3 nucleotides read TGTGCCAGCAGTTACTCCGAGCGGGAGTCCTTCTTTGAGCAGTACTTC. This encodes CASSYSERESFFEQYF.

This clonotype was seen a handful of times. The chain is built from TRBV29-1 and TRBJ2-1; D is possibly TRBD1 (6 bases). The germline CDR1 and CDR2 sequences are SQVTM and ANQGSEA. Trimming shortened V by 6 bases and J by 3 bases, and 12 bases separated the two germline ends. CDR3 length equals 13 residues. CDR3 residues: CSVMRTDYNEQFF. CDR3 coding DNA: TGCAGCGTGATGAGGACAGACTACAATGAGCAGTTCTTC.

This chain connects TRBV20-1 to TRBJ1-2; maybe TRBD1 (5 bases). Germline V gene data show CDR1 as DFQATT and CDR2 as SNEGSKA (reference sequence). There are 15 residues in the CDR3. V gave up 2 bases and J gave up 8 bases, with 21 bases separating them. The CDR3 loop reads CSARSPGGEFGGYTF. The CDR3, as DNA: TGCAGTGCTAGATCCCCTGGGGGGGAATTTGGAGGCTACACCTTC.

This clonotype was seen repeatedly, ten times or more. The rearrangement joins TRBV12-3 or TRBV12-4 to TRBJ1-2; D perhaps matches TRBD1 (5 bases). V was cut by 6 bases and J by 2 bases, with 10 bases left in between. CDR3 size: 13 residues. CDR3 region: CASSLGGNYGYTF. The DNA for the CDR3 is TGTGCCAGCAGCTTGGGGGGGAACTATGGCTACACCTTC.

The rearrangement joins TRBV11-1 to TRBJ2-5; 12 bases line up with TRBD2. Trimming cost V 3 bases and J 1 base; bases outside gene matches: 9. The CDR3 consists of 18 residues. Per the germline V gene, CDR1 is SGHAT and CDR2 is FQDESV (reference sequence). CDR3 sequence reads: CASSLWTSGVDPQETQYF. The CDR3 DNA reads as TGTGCCAGCAGCTTGTGGACTAGCGGGGTCGACCCCCAAGAGACCCAGTACTTC.

This clonotype was detected once. CDR3 DNA sequence: TGTGCCTGGAACGGCGTTCGGGCCAGAGAGACCCAGTTCTTC. This encodes CAWNGVRARETQFF. The chain uses TRBV30 and TRBJ2-5; D is ambiguous. The better agreement between TRBJ2-1 and the DNA end casts doubt on the J call. Per the germline V gene, CDR1 is GTSNPN and CDR2 is SVGIG (reference sequence). The CDR3 sequence is 14 residues long.

The chain has TRBV20-1 and TRBJ2-1; D is possibly TRBD2 (5 bases). Germline-derived CDR1 and CDR2 are DFQATT and SNEGSKA (reference sequence). The V end lost 3 bases, the J end lost 5 bases, and 11 bases lay between the germline ends. This CDR3 spans 13 amino acids. The CDR3 DNA follows: TGCAGTGCTAGTCCGGGGTTTGACAATGAGCAGTTCTTC. Protein: CSASPGFDNEQFF.

V and J are TRBV14 and TRBJ1-2; no reliable D call. V lost 1 base and J 1 base, leaving 16 bases between the germline ends. Germline V gene sequence: CDR1 SGHDN, CDR2 FVKESK. This CDR3 has 17 amino acids. CDR3 in amino acids: CASSQAAFRHSNYGYTF. The CDR3 DNA reads as TGTGCCAGCAGCCAAGCGGCCTTCCGACACAGTAACTATGGCTACACCTTC.

The chain combines TRBV11-2 with TRBJ2-7; 8 bases fit TRBD2. This CDR3 comprises 13 residues. V was clipped by 4 bases and J by 6 bases; unmatched bases: 5. Germline CDR1 and CDR2: SGHAT and FQNNGV. The CDR3 nucleotides read TGTGCCAGCAGCTCCGGACTAGCCTCCGAGCAGTACTTC. Protein sequence: CASSSGLASEQYF.

This clonotype was observed once. The V and J genes are TRBV20-1 and TRBJ2-5; D might be TRBD2 (7 bases). The CDR3 is 15 residues long. V lost 6 bases, J lost 7 bases, and 24 bases lay in between. The germline CDR1 and CDR2 sequences are DFQATT and SNEGSKA (reference sequence). CDR3 in amino acids: CSAIRGGGLYVTQYF. The CDR3 nucleotides are TGCAGTGCAATCAGGGGCGGGGGACTTTACGTGACCCAGTACTTC.

This clonotype was picked up one time. The chain recombines TRBV3-1 with TRBJ1-3; D not certain. The length of the CDR3 is 14 residues. Germline V gene sequence: CDR1 LGHDT, CDR2 YNNKEL (reference sequence). Deletions cut 4 bases from V and 2 bases from J, with 9 bases between. CDR3 bases: TGTGCCAGCAGCCCGCCCGTGGCTGGAAACACCATATATTTT. The encoded protein is CASSPPVAGNTIYF.

This chain links TRBV19 with TRBJ2-2, with D perhaps given as TRBD1 or TRBD2 (7 bases each). This CDR3 spans 15 amino acids. Germline lookup yields CDR1 LNHDA and CDR2 SQIVND (reference sequence). V was trimmed by 1 base and J by 5 bases, leaving 11 bases between them. The CDR3 DNA sequence: TGTGCCAGTAGTATAGGACAGGGAGGGACCGGGGAGCTGTTTTTT. Protein: CASSIGQGGTGELFF.

The chain uses TRBV4-1 and TRBJ2-5, with 9 bases matching TRBD2. The closer fit of TRBJ2-7 to the DNA end suggests the J call may be wrong. CDR3 size: 15 residues. In germline, CDR1 is MGHRA, CDR2 YSYEKL. The DNA of the CDR3 is TGCGCCAGCAGCCAAGCTCTAGCGGGGCTCTACGAGCAGTACTTC. It codes for CASSQALAGLYEQYF.

This clonotype was counted a few times. The chain is built from TRBV7-8 and TRBJ1-5; no reliable D call. Germline V gene lookup returns CDR1 SGHVS and CDR2 FQNEAQ. V shed 10 bases and J shed 7 bases, with 14 bases lying between them. CDR3 length: 12 residues. The CDR3 region is CAILDGSQPQHF. Here the CDR3 DNA reads TGTGCCATCCTTGACGGCAGCCAGCCCCAGCATTTT.

The J gene is TRBJ2-7, the V gene TRBV4-1; 7 positions agree with TRBD2. CDR1 is MGHRA and CDR2 is YSYEKL in the germline V gene. This CDR3 contains 15 residues. V shed 0 bases and J 6 bases; nucleotides not matched to a gene: 8. The CDR3 protein is CASSQDGGKGGEQYF. CDR3 nucleotides: TGCGCCAGCAGCCAAGACGGGGGGAAGGGTGGCGAGCAGTACTTC.